The 24 T cell receptor beta chains given below trace back to one sample, sequenced in a study of T cell responses to AZD1222 COVID-19 vaccine (dated by TCRdb to 2020 to 2022). What the time point label conveys for this sample: about 28 days (+/-7) after the second vaccine dose. Library prep was done by the immunoSEQ multiplex PCR assay. TCRdb re-hosts the immuneACCESS table, in-frame sequences only. Its copies lack some clones; in the studies checked, an unresolved V gene accounts for under half of them, and the cause for the rest is not known. This sample gives over 130,000 clones in total; around 90% of them show up just once. In total, the top ten clones hold under 4% of the sample. The sequencing used peripheral blood, collected 28 days after the second AZD1222 dose. The source is an adult who received the AZD1222 COVID-19 vaccine.

The V call is TRBV6-5, the J call TRBJ2-7; D perhaps matches TRBD1 (6 bases). The CDR3 runs to 15 residues. Germline values: CDR1 MNHEY, CDR2 SVGAGI. V was shortened by 4 bases and J by 2 bases, with 15 bases between the two germline ends. CDR3 protein: CASSFFSTGAYEQYF. CDR3 nucleotide sequence: TGTGCCAGCAGTTTTTTCTCGACAGGTGCCTACGAGCAGTACTTC.

V and J are TRBV14 and TRBJ2-3, with 8 positions matching TRBD1. The CDR3 contains 16 residues. Trimming removed 3 bases from V and 0 bases from J; junction bases left unmatched: 5. CDR1 and CDR2 (germline): SGHDN, FVKESK. CDR3 region: CASSHHRGLSTDTQYF. DNA for the CDR3: TGTGCCAGCAGCCATCACAGGGGGTTAAGCACAGATACGCAGTATTTT.

This clone was seen only a few times. CDR3 protein: CASSYGQGANAYEQYF. The CDR3 bases are TGTGCCAGCAGCTACGGACAGGGGGCGAATGCCTACGAGCAGTACTTC. The chain links TRBV5-6 to TRBJ2-7; 11 nucleotides line up with TRBD1. The CDR3 totals 16 residues. J lost 2 bases, V lost 3 bases, and 7 bases had no gene match. Germline V gives CDR1 SGHDT, CDR2 YYEEEE.

The chain joins TRBV6-5 to TRBJ1-2; TRBD1 is a possible D gene (5 bases). The CDR3 is 16 residues long. Germline V lookup: CDR1 MNHEY, CDR2 SVGAGI. With 4 bases removed from V and 1 base from J, the gap between germline ends came to 16 bases. This chain's CDR3 is CASSSLTGTFNYGYTF. CDR3 nucleotides: TGTGCCAGCAGTTCGCTCACCGGGACTTTTAACTATGGCTACACCTTC.

The CDR3 coding sequence is TGTGCCAGCAGCCAGGGTCAGGGGACTGAAGCTTTCTTT. Encoded protein: CASSQGQGTEAFF. This rearrangement joins TRBV4-2 to TRBJ1-1; possibly TRBD1 for D (6 bases). V lost 3 bases and J lost 5, with 10 bases in between. The length of the CDR3 is 13 residues. Germline assignment: CDR1 LGHNA and CDR2 YNFKEQ.

The chain combines TRBV6-5 with TRBJ2-5; D call uncertain. The CDR3 length is 13 residues. V lost 4 bases and J 5 bases, leaving 11 bases between the germline ends. CDR1 and CDR2 from the germline V gene are MNHEY and SVGAGI. CDR3: CASSSPPVETQYF. The CDR3 DNA reads TGTGCCAGCAGTTCCCCCCCGGTTGAGACCCAGTACTTC.

V is TRBV10-3 and J is TRBJ1-5; TRBD1 matches 12 bases. Trimming cost V 5 bases and J 6 bases; bases outside gene matches: 5. The CDR3 runs 15 residues. In germline, CDR1 is ENHRY, CDR2 SYGVKD. The CDR3 protein is CAISHPGQGAQPQHF. The CDR3 DNA sequence: TGTGCCATCAGTCACCCGGGACAGGGGGCTCAGCCCCAGCATTTT.

This clone was seen ten or more times. The chain carries TRBV14 and TRBJ2-7; the match to TRBD2 covers 10 bases. The length of the CDR3 is 15 residues. Per the germline V gene, CDR1 is SGHDN and CDR2 is FVKESK. J lost 5 bases, V lost 4 bases, and 8 bases had no gene match. The chain's CDR3 is CASSPSAGGPNEQYF. CDR3 nucleotide sequence: TGTGCCAGCAGCCCGTCAGCGGGAGGGCCGAACGAGCAGTACTTC.

The chain links TRBV29-1 to TRBJ1-1, with D hard to call. V was clipped by 4 bases and J by 5 bases, with 8 bases between them. The CDR3 runs to 11 residues. The V gene's germline CDR1 is SQVTM and CDR2 ANQGSEA. Written as DNA, the CDR3 is TGCAGCGTTGTGGTGAGGACTGAAGCTTTCTTT. Encoded protein: CSVVVRTEAFF.

The V call is TRBV2, the J call TRBJ2-5; 7 bases map to TRBD1. V lost 5 bases to trimming and J lost 2 bases; unmatched junction nucleotides: 2. The CDR3 is 13 amino acids. Germline V gives CDR1 SNHLY, CDR2 FYNNEI. The DNA of the CDR3 is TGTGCCAGCAGTATGGGACAGCAAGAGACCCAGTACTTC. Translated, it gives CASSMGQQETQYF.

The genes are TRBV3-1 (or the pseudogene TRBV3-2) and TRBJ1-3, with a tentative D call TRBD1 (6 bases). Trimming took 4 bases from V and 0 from J, leaving 16 bases between them. The CDR3 consists of 17 residues. The germline V gene encodes CDR1 LGHDT and CDR2 YNNKEL (reference sequence). The CDR3 loop reads CASSPSVQGSSGNTIYF. As DNA, the CDR3 is TGTGCCAGCAGCCCCTCGGTACAGGGATCCTCTGGAAACACCATATATTTT.

This chain links TRBV7-9 with TRBJ1-1, with D maybe TRBD1 (5 bases). CDR1 and CDR2 from the germline V gene are SEHNR and FQNEAQ (reference sequence). CDR3 length: 13 residues. The V end was cut by 1 base, the J end by 4 bases, with 7 bases between. CDR3 nucleotide sequence: TGTGCCAGCAGCTTAGAGAGGGGCACTGAAGCTTTCTTT. Translated, it gives CASSLERGTEAFF. The full variable domain, completed using reference TRBV7-9 and TRBJ1-1, is DTGVSQNPRHKITKRGQNVTFRCDPISEHNRLYWYRQTLGQGPEFLTYFQNEAQLEKSRLLSDRFSAERPKGSFSTLEIQRTEQGDSAMYLCASSLERGTEAFFGQGTRLTVV.

This sequence joins TRBV5-1 and TRBJ2-2; D gene unclear. Germline lookup yields CDR1 SGHRS and CDR2 YFSETQ. CDR3 size: 14 residues. Deletions cut 0 bases from V and 3 bases from J, with 6 bases between. The CDR3 bases are TGCGCCAGCAGCTTGGACAGCGACACCGGGGAGCTGTTTTTT. Translation: CASSLDSDTGELFF.

The V and J genes are TRBV6-1 and TRBJ1-1; no clear D. V was pared by 5 bases and J by 2 bases, with 6 bases between. The CDR3 covers 12 residues. Germline lookup yields CDR1 MNHNS and CDR2 SASEGT. The CDR3 DNA reads TGTGCCAGCAGTCCCCTAAACACTGAAGCTTTCTTT. As protein: CASSPLNTEAFF.

The V gene is TRBV5-1, the J gene TRBJ2-5; possible D gene TRBD1, 6 bases. The length of the CDR3 is 14 residues. Trimming shortened V by 4 bases and J by 1 base, and 11 bases separated the two germline ends. Germline CDR1 is SGHRS and CDR2 is YFSETQ. CDR3 DNA sequence: TGCGCCAGCAGCCTACAGGGCGCCCAAGAGACCCAGTACTTC. Its translation is CASSLQGAQETQYF.

The V and J genes are TRBV18 and TRBJ2-7; perhaps TRBD2 as D (7 bases). The CDR3 contains 14 residues. V lost 8 bases to trimming and J lost 6 bases, with 20 bases between them. Germline V gives CDR1 KGHSH, CDR2 LQKENI. The CDR3 loop reads CASALGGGSGEQYF. In nucleotides, the CDR3 is TGTGCCAGCGCCTTAGGGGGAGGGAGCGGCGAGCAGTACTTC.

This rearrangement joins TRBV19 to TRBJ2-3; D possibly corresponds to TRBD2 (6 bases). Trimming stripped 2 bases from V and 4 bases from J, with 13 bases between. The CDR3 length is 15 residues. Germline CDR1 reads LNHDA; CDR2 reads SQIVND (reference sequence). The CDR3 nucleotides read TGTGCCAGTAGTATACTCGGGAGCAGGGCAGATACGCAGTATTTT. This gives the protein CASSILGSRADTQYF.

The chain combines TRBV6-5 with TRBJ2-2, with D possibly matching TRBD1 (6 bases). The CDR3 is 14 residues long. Trimming took off 6 bases at V and 4 bases at J, with 12 bases between the two ends. From germline, CDR1 is MNHEY and CDR2 SVGAGI. CDR3 amino acids: CASRQQGSTGELFF. In DNA form, the CDR3 reads TGTGCCAGCAGGCAACAGGGAAGCACCGGGGAGCTGTTTTTT.

The V call is TRBV7-9, the J call TRBJ1-2; 7 bases agree with TRBD1. After removal of 5 bases from V and 8 bases from J, the junction contained 14 bases not matched to a gene. Germline V gene data show CDR1 as SEHNR and CDR2 as FQNEAQ (reference sequence). CDR3 length equals 15 residues. The CDR3 sequence: CASSSPRDSLRGYTF. In DNA, the CDR3 is TGTGCCAGCAGCAGTCCCCGGGACAGCTTAAGGGGCTACACCTTC. Variable domain in full (rest from reference TRBV7-9 and TRBJ1-2): DTGVSQNPRHKITKRGQNVTFRCDPISEHNRLYWYRQTLGQGPEFLTYFQNEAQLEKSRLLSDRFSAERPKGSFSTLEIQRTEQGDSAMYLCASSSPRDSLRGYTFGSGTRLTVV.

V is TRBV3-1 (or the pseudogene TRBV3-2) and J is TRBJ2-5; possibly TRBD2 for D (6 bases). Looked up from germline, CDR1 is LGHDT and CDR2 is YNNKEL (reference sequence). Deletions cut 4 bases from V and 5 bases from J, with 11 bases between. The CDR3 runs 13 residues. The CDR3 here is CASSRMSGETQYF. The CDR3, as DNA: TGTGCCAGCAGCCGTATGAGCGGGGAGACCCAGTACTTC.

The rearrangement links TRBV19 to TRBJ2-4, with 12 bases aligning to TRBD2. Germline CDR1 LNHDA, CDR2 SQIVND (reference sequence). This CDR3 spans 17 amino acids. V lost 4 bases and J lost 7; bases outside the gene matches: 11. CDR3 sequence (DNA): TGTGCCAGTAGTACCGCTCCTCTAGCGGGGGGGCGGAACATTCAGTACTTC. It is translated as CASSTAPLAGGRNIQYF.

The rearrangement links TRBV30 to TRBJ1-6; perhaps TRBD1 as D (6 bases). The CDR3 runs to 16 residues. Looked up from germline, CDR1 is GTSNPN and CDR2 is SVGIG (reference sequence). V gave up 4 bases and J gave up 5 bases, with 18 bases separating them. CDR3 DNA: TGTGCCTGGACCCTAACGCGACAGGCAAATAATTCACCCCTCCACTTT. This sequence encodes CAWTLTRQANNSPLHF.

Of note for this clone: Other nucleotide sequences in the sample specify the same CDR3. The rearrangement joins TRBV12-3 or TRBV12-4 to TRBJ1-1; possibly TRBD1 for D (6 bases). The CDR3 spans 13 residues. Between the trimmed V and J ends, which lost 3 bases and 1 base, there was a span of 6 bases. CDR3 amino acids: CASSLGANTEAFF. CDR3 DNA: TGTGCCAGCAGTTTGGGGGCGAACACTGAAGCTTTCTTT.

This clone was seen just once. This chain joins TRBV2 and TRBJ1-2; D unclear. Germline V lookup: CDR1 SNHLY, CDR2 FYNNEI. The CDR3 contains 12 residues. With 10 bases removed from V and 0 bases from J, the gap between germline ends came to 9 bases. CDR3: CATRRANYGYTF. CDR3 bases: TGTGCCACCCGCCGGGCTAACTATGGCTACACCTTC.